One and the same sample provided the 25 T cell receptor beta chains below, sequenced in a study of T cell responses to AZD1222 COVID-19 vaccine. Assay: immunoSEQ multiplex PCR; the TCRdb copy retains only in-frame clones and omits some. The sample has approximately 270,000 clones, around 92% seen once. The starting material was peripheral blood, obtained 28 days after the second AZD1222 dose. These TCRs come from an adult who received the AZD1222 COVID-19 vaccine.

This chain joins TRBV2 and TRBJ1-6, with D possibly matching TRBD1 (6 bases). Germline CDR1 and CDR2: SNHLY and FYNNEI. With 10 bases removed from V and 7 bases from J, the gap between germline ends came to 14 bases. The CDR3 totals 13 residues. The CDR3 sequence is CATMGAVNSPLHF. The DNA of the CDR3 is TGTGCCACCATGGGGGCAGTGAATTCACCCCTCCACTTT. The whole variable domain, remainder taken from reference TRBV2 and TRBJ1-6, is EPEVTQTPSHQVTQMGQEVILRCVPISNHLYFYWYRQILGQKVEFLVSFYNNEISEKSEIFDDQFSVERPDGSNFTLKIRSTKLEDSAMYFCATMGAVNSPLHFGNGTRLTVT.

This chain joins TRBV27 and TRBJ2-1; D is perhaps TRBD2 (6 bases). V was pared by 5 bases and J by 7 bases, with 21 bases between. CDR1 and CDR2 from the germline V gene are MNHEY and SMNVEV (reference sequence). CDR3 length: 16 amino acids. The CDR3 region is CASSPYRDSSENEQFF. In DNA form, the CDR3 reads TGTGCCAGCAGTCCATACCGGGACTCCTCAGAGAATGAGCAGTTCTTC.

The V gene is TRBV28, the J gene TRBJ1-6; D is perhaps TRBD1 (6 bases). This CDR3 contains 14 residues. CDR1 is MDHEN, CDR2 SYDVKM, per germline. Trimming shortened V by 7 bases and J by 12 bases, and 19 bases separated the two germline ends. The CDR3 coding sequence is TGTGCCAGCACCCTCGGGGCAGGGGTACTACCCCTCCACTTT. Translation: CASTLGAGVLPLHF.

J is TRBJ2-5 and V is TRBV11-2; no clear D. Germline CDR1 is SGHAT and CDR2 is FQNNGV. V lost 4 bases and J 4 bases, leaving 10 bases between the germline ends. The CDR3 loop spans 13 amino acids. CDR3 amino acids: CASSYTVRETQYF. Here the CDR3 DNA reads TGTGCCAGCAGCTACACAGTTCGAGAGACCCAGTACTTC.

This clone was recorded only once. The rearrangement uses TRBV27 and TRBJ1-2; TRBD1 is a possible D gene (5 bases). This CDR3 has 11 residues. The germline V gene encodes CDR1 MNHEY and CDR2 SMNVEV (reference sequence). Trimming took off 8 bases at V and 4 bases at J, with 8 bases between the two ends. CDR3 coding DNA: TGTGCCAGCGGGACCTTCTATGGCTACACCTTC. As protein: CASGTFYGYTF.

The V call is TRBV5-1, the J call TRBJ1-1; D remains unclear. Germline V CDR1 and CDR2: SGHRS, YFSETQ. This CDR3 is 18 amino acids long. V was shortened by 0 bases and J by 0 bases, with 18 bases between the two germline ends. CDR3 DNA sequence: TGCGCCAGCAGCTTGGCTCCGACGGATACCCTGATGAACACTGAAGCTTTCTTT. This sequence encodes CASSLAPTDTLMNTEAFF.

The rearrangement links TRBV6-5 to TRBJ2-1; TRBD1 is a possible D gene (6 bases). CDR3 length: 16 amino acids. The V end was cut by 4 bases, the J end by 0 bases, with 13 bases between. Germline CDR1 is MNHEY and CDR2 is SVGAGI. The CDR3 spells CASSSTGQSSYNEQFF. CDR3 coding DNA: TGTGCCAGCAGTTCCACCGGACAGTCCTCCTACAATGAGCAGTTCTTC.

The chain links TRBV24-1 to TRBJ2-1, with D possibly TRBD2 on 7 matching bases. Deletions cut 9 bases from V and 0 bases from J, with 20 bases between. Per germline, CDR1 KGHDR and CDR2 SFDVKD. There are 17 residues in the CDR3. The CDR3 loop reads CATSSGGGSSSYNEQFF. CDR3 nucleotide sequence: TGTGCCACCTCAAGTGGCGGGGGCTCCAGCTCCTACAATGAGCAGTTCTTC.

The chain links TRBV5-4 to TRBJ1-2; TRBD1 might be the D (6 bases). Trimming removed 0 bases at V and 7 bases at J, with 10 bases between. This CDR3 has 13 residues. Germline V gene lookup returns CDR1 SGHNT and CDR2 YYREEE (reference sequence). CDR3 sequence (DNA): TGTGCCAGCAGCTTGGAAGGGGGTCGTGGCTACACCTTC. Translated, it gives CASSLEGGRGYTF.

The chain uses TRBV7-2 and TRBJ2-1; the D is unclear. The CDR3 is made up of 15 amino acids. CDR1 and CDR2 (germline): SGHTA, FQGNSA. V shed 0 bases and J shed 1 base, with 7 bases lying between them. CDR3 nucleotide sequence: TGTGCCAGCAGCTTAGCGCGCACGTCCTACAATGAGCAGTTCTTC. This encodes CASSLARTSYNEQFF.

This chain's CDR3 is CASSLTDTSRVYGYTF. CDR3 bases: TGTGCCAGCAGCCTAACGGACACCAGTAGGGTTTATGGCTACACCTTC. This chain joins TRBV9 and TRBJ1-2; possible D gene TRBD1, 5 bases. With 4 bases removed from V and 5 bases from J, the gap between germline ends came to 21 bases. The CDR3 contains 16 residues. CDR1 is SGDLS, CDR2 YYNGEE, per germline.

The rearrangement links TRBV3-1 (or the pseudogene TRBV3-2) to TRBJ2-7, with unresolved D. Germline V gives CDR1 LGHDT, CDR2 YNNKEL (reference sequence). CDR3 length: 13 residues. Trimming stripped 6 bases from V and 4 bases from J, with 13 bases between. The CDR3: CASSHDRGYEQYF. DNA of the CDR3: TGTGCCAGCAGTCACGACCGAGGATACGAGCAGTACTTC.

V gene TRBV18 combines with J gene TRBJ2-5; 10 bases fit TRBD1. After removal of 3 bases from V and 7 bases from J, the junction contained 11 bases not matched to a gene. CDR3 length: 16 residues. Germline lookup yields CDR1 KGHSH and CDR2 LQKENI. The CDR3 nucleotides read TGTGCCAGCTCACCGCCTCCGGGACAGGGGCCGGGGACCCAGTACTTC. The encoded protein is CASSPPPGQGPGTQYF.

The chain carries TRBV7-9 and TRBJ2-3, with 10 nucleotides matching TRBD2. After removal of 1 base from V and 1 base from J, the junction contained 8 bases not matched to a gene. CDR3 size: 18 residues. Germline V gives CDR1 SEHNR, CDR2 FQNEAQ (reference sequence). In DNA form, the CDR3 reads TGTGCCAGCAGCTTAGGCCACATGACTAGCGGGCGCACAGATACGCAGTATTTT. As protein: CASSLGHMTSGRTDTQYF.

This chain links TRBV5-4 with TRBJ1-6, with D tentatively TRBD1 (6 bases). V was trimmed by 4 bases and J by 5 bases, leaving 13 bases between them. Germline V gives CDR1 SGHNT, CDR2 YYREEE (reference sequence). The CDR3 totals 15 residues. Written as DNA, the CDR3 is TGTGCCAGCAGCCTTGGCCGGACAGATAATTCACCCCTCCACTTT. The encoded protein is CASSLGRTDNSPLHF.

V and J are TRBV7-2 and TRBJ2-7, with a weak D call TRBD2 (6 bases). V lost 3 bases and J 0 bases, leaving 9 bases between the germline ends. Germline-derived CDR1 and CDR2 are SGHTA and FQGNSA. The CDR3 runs to 14 residues. Written as DNA, the CDR3 is TGTGCCAGCAGCTTCCGGGACTCCTCCTACGAGCAGTACTTC. It yields the protein CASSFRDSSYEQYF. The variable domain in full, with the rest retrieved from reference TRBV7-2 and TRBJ2-7, is GAGVSQSPSNKVTEKGKDVELRCDPISGHTALYWYRQSLGQGLEFLIYFQGNSAPDKSGLPSDRFSAERTGGSVSTLTIQRTQQEDSAVYLCASSFRDSSYEQYFGPGTRLTVT.

The V gene is TRBV18, the J gene TRBJ1-3; 9 nucleotides line up with TRBD1. The germline V gene has CDR1 KGHSH and CDR2 LQKENI. J lost 4 bases, V lost 3 bases, and 4 bases had no gene match. This CDR3 has 15 amino acids. The CDR3 loop reads CASSPGQGMGNTIYF. The DNA of the CDR3 is TGTGCCAGCTCACCTGGACAGGGGATGGGAAACACCATATATTTT.

The chain has TRBV7-2 and TRBJ1-5; 7 bases map to TRBD1. Germline V gene data show CDR1 as SGHTA and CDR2 as FQGNSA. CDR3 length: 14 residues. The ends lost 6 bases at V and 4 bases at J; junction bases unmatched: 6. CDR3 protein: CASSLGTANQPQHF. In DNA, the CDR3 is TGTGCCAGCAGTCTAGGGACAGCGAATCAGCCCCAGCATTTT.

The chain recombines TRBV7-2 with TRBJ2-1; 7 nucleotides agree with TRBD1. Germline assignment: CDR1 SGHTA and CDR2 FQGNSA. The CDR3 runs 14 residues. The V and J ends lost 3 bases and 6 bases, in that order; junction bases with no gene match: 5. In nucleotides, the CDR3 is TGTGCCAGCAGCTTCGCCACAGGGGTCAATGAGCAGTTCTTC. Translating gives CASSFATGVNEQFF. The full variable domain, rest sourced from reference TRBV7-2 and TRBJ2-1, is GAGVSQSPSNKVTEKGKDVELRCDPISGHTALYWYRQSLGQGLEFLIYFQGNSAPDKSGLPSDRFSAERTGGSVSTLTIQRTQQEDSAVYLCASSFATGVNEQFFGPGTRLTVL.

The chain links TRBV28 to TRBJ2-7, with TRBD2 matching 11 bases. The V gene end was trimmed by 6 bases and the J gene end by 3 bases; junction bases not matched to a gene: 10. There are 16 residues in the CDR3. Germline V gives CDR1 MDHEN, CDR2 SYDVKM. The CDR3 region has the DNA TGTGCCAGCAGGATAACCGGGACTAGCGGCATCTACGAGCAGTACTTC. Translation gives CASRITGTSGIYEQYF. The variable domain in full, completed from reference TRBV28 and TRBJ2-7, reads DVKVTQSSRYLVKRTGEKVFLECVQDMDHENMFWYRQDPGLGLRLIYFSYDVKMKEKGDIPEGYSVSREKKERFSLILESASTNQTSMYLCASRITGTSGIYEQYFGPGTRLTVT.

Only a few counts were recorded for this clone. The V call is TRBV28, the J call TRBJ2-5; TRBD2 is a possible D gene (6 bases). This CDR3 comprises 13 residues. Trimming took 6 bases from V and 2 from J, leaving 10 bases between them. Per germline, CDR1 MDHEN and CDR2 SYDVKM. As DNA, the CDR3 is TGTGCCAGCAGGTACGGGACTCAAGAGACCCAGTACTTC. Its protein product is CASRYGTQETQYF. Combining the CDR3 with reference TRBV28 and TRBJ2-5 gives the whole variable domain DVKVTQSSRYLVKRTGEKVFLECVQDMDHENMFWYRQDPGLGLRLIYFSYDVKMKEKGDIPEGYSVSREKKERFSLILESASTNQTSMYLCASRYGTQETQYFGPGTRLLVL.

A few counts support this clone. The V gene is TRBV9, the J gene TRBJ2-2; 8 nucleotides agree with TRBD2. J gave up 7 bases and V 0 bases, and 8 bases lay outside the gene matches. Per germline, CDR1 SGDLS and CDR2 YYNGEE. The CDR3 has 16 residues. CDR3 protein: CASSVEGGLVIGELFF. CDR3 bases: TGTGCCAGCAGCGTAGAAGGGGGACTAGTAATCGGGGAGCTGTTTTTT. The whole variable domain, filled in from reference TRBV9 and TRBJ2-2, reads DSGVTQTPKHLITATGQRVTLRCSPRSGDLSVYWYQQSLDQGLQFLIQYYNGEERAKGNILERFSAQQFPDLHSELNLSSLELGDSALYFCASSVEGGLVIGELFFGEGSRLTVL.

This clone appeared a single time. The V call is TRBV7-8, the J call TRBJ1-6; D gene unclear. The CDR3 consists of 16 residues. V shed 1 base and J shed 0 bases, with 7 bases lying between them. Germline loops: CDR1 SGHVS, CDR2 FQNEAQ. The CDR3 region is CASSLDSSSYNSPLHF. CDR3 nucleotides: TGTGCCAGCAGCTTAGACTCTAGCTCCTATAATTCACCCCTCCACTTT. Full variable domain (missing parts from reference TRBV7-8 and TRBJ1-6): GAGVSQSPRYKVAKRGQDVALRCDPISGHVSLFWYQQALGQGPEFLTYFQNEAQLDKSGLPSDRFFAERPEGSVSTLKIQRTQQEDSAVYLCASSLDSSSYNSPLHFGNGTRLTVT.

This chain joins TRBV5-1 and TRBJ2-7, with 7 bases identical to TRBD1. In germline, CDR1 is SGHRS, CDR2 YFSETQ. CDR3 length: 13 residues. J gave up 0 bases and V 3 bases, and 0 bases lay outside the gene matches. DNA of the CDR3: TGCGCCAGCAGCTCAGGGGGCTCCTACGAGCAGTACTTC. Residues: CASSSGGSYEQYF.

The chain couples TRBV6-2 or TRBV6-3 to TRBJ2-1; 8 positions match TRBD2. The CDR3 totals 15 residues. The J segment lost 6 bases and the V segment lost 4 bases, leaving 8 bases of the junction unmatched. CDR1 and CDR2 from the germline V gene are MNHEY and SVGEGT. The CDR3: CASSFEGLVVNEQFF. The CDR3 DNA is TGTGCCAGCAGTTTTGAGGGACTAGTGGTCAATGAGCAGTTCTTC.